These 24 T cell receptor beta chains were all obtained from the same sample, sequenced in a study of vaccination effects on CD4 cells after COVID-19. Sequencing followed a ViraFEST assay step that expanded antigen-specific CD4+ T cells with viral peptide pools. Subsequent to a culture period of about ten days, CD4+ T cells were isolated. This person caught SARS-CoV-2 sometime from March to December 2020, and PCR testing confirmed the infection. Which antigens these TCRs recognize remains unknown. Profiled with immunoSEQ multiplex PCR; TCRdb holds only in-frame clones, not every one. Of tens of thousands of clones listed, 70% to 80% are singletons. Sample: CD4+ T cells from PBMCs cultured with HCoV-NL63 spike peptides, taken before COVID-19 vaccination. These receptors were obtained from a human donor who had a prior SARS-CoV-2 infection.

This chain joins TRBV25-1 and TRBJ2-1; 11 positions match TRBD2. The CDR3 loop spans 16 amino acids. Trimming at V came to 1 base and at J to 4 bases, leaving 3 bases not matched to a gene. Germline V gene data show CDR1 as MGHDK and CDR2 as SYGVNS. The CDR3 reads CASSELAGGPYNEQFF. DNA for the CDR3: TGTGCCAGCAGTGAATTAGCGGGGGGGCCTTACAATGAGCAGTTCTTC.

The table lists this clone with a count of one. The chain has TRBV18 and TRBJ1-2; D unclear. Trimming cost V 5 bases and J 0 bases, with 13 bases left between them. CDR1 and CDR2 (germline): KGHSH, LQKENI. The CDR3 is made up of 15 amino acids. The CDR3 spells CASSELAGANYGYTF. The CDR3 DNA sequence: TGTGCCAGCTCAGAGTTGGCAGGAGCTAACTATGGCTACACCTTC.

The chain links TRBV27 to TRBJ2-1; 11 bases match TRBD2. Germline V gene lookup returns CDR1 MNHEY and CDR2 SMNVEV (reference sequence). J lost 6 bases, V lost 5 bases, and 12 bases had no gene match. The CDR3 has 17 amino acids. CDR3 sequence (DNA): TGTGCCAGCAGTACTAGATCATTAGCGGGGGGGGTCAATGAGCAGTTCTTC. As protein: CASSTRSLAGGVNEQFF.

The rearrangement joins TRBV12-5 to TRBJ2-2; D is possibly TRBD2 (5 bases). The CDR3 is 19 amino acids. CDR1 and CDR2 (germline): LGHNT, FRNRAP. V lost 6 bases and J lost 4, with 27 bases in between. Written as DNA, the CDR3 is TGTGCTAGTGGCAGAGAGCGGCAAGAATCATACTGGAGCACCGGGGAGCTGTTTTTT. Translation: CASGRERQESYWSTGELFF.

CDR3 sequence: CASSVSNEGTDTQYF. The CDR3 DNA reads as TGTGCCAGCAGCGTAAGTAACGAGGGCACAGATACGCAGTATTTT. This rearrangement joins TRBV11-1 to TRBJ2-3; D unresolved. Germline V gives CDR1 SGHAT, CDR2 FQDESV (reference sequence). This CDR3 contains 15 residues. Trimming shortened V by 5 bases and J by 1 base, and 13 bases separated the two germline ends.

The chain links TRBV2 to TRBJ2-1; 12 bases agree with TRBD1. V shed 8 bases and J 7 bases; nucleotides not matched to a gene: 6. The germline gives CDR1 SNHLY, CDR2 FYNNEI. The CDR3 sequence is 14 residues long. The CDR3: CASGGQGAQNEQFF. CDR3 DNA sequence: TGTGCCAGCGGGGGACAGGGGGCGCAAAATGAGCAGTTCTTC.

The rearrangement uses TRBV7-3 and TRBJ2-7; possibly TRBD2 for D (6 bases). Germline-derived CDR1 and CDR2 are SGHTA and FQGTGA. The CDR3 has 16 amino acids. The ends were cut back, 5 bases at V and 1 base at J, with 18 bases in the middle. The CDR3 region has the DNA TGTGCCAGCAGCCTAAGAGGAGGGGAGGAATCCTACGAGCAGTACTTC. Encoded protein: CASSLRGGEESYEQYF.

V usage is TRBV21-1 and J usage is TRBJ1-1. TRBV21-1 is reported as a pseudogene. The CDR3 is 15 residues long. CDR3 DNA sequence: TGTGCCAGCACCTACCGGGAAAGGGCCTTCTCTGAAGCTTTCTTT. This translates into CASTYRERAFSEAFF.

The chain employs TRBV5-5 and TRBJ2-7; 11 bases line up with TRBD2. This CDR3 has 15 residues. Germline CDR1 reads SGHKS; CDR2 reads YYEKEE (reference sequence). Germline trimming cut 0 bases from V and 2 bases from J; bases unmatched to any gene: 1. This chain's CDR3 is CASSLVAGGPYEQYF. CDR3 nucleotides: TGTGCCAGCAGCTTGGTAGCGGGGGGGCCCTACGAGCAGTACTTC.

V usage is TRBV2 and J usage is TRBJ2-7; D remains ambiguous. The CDR3 loop spans 15 amino acids. Trimming removed 3 bases from V and 5 bases from J, with 17 bases in between. Germline V gene lookup returns CDR1 SNHLY and CDR2 FYNNEI. CDR3 DNA sequence: TGTGCCAGCAGTGATAGGTCCAGGCTCCCCCACGAGCAGTACTTC. Its translation is CASSDRSRLPHEQYF.

V and J are TRBV7-2 and TRBJ2-7, with 7 positions matching TRBD2. The CDR3 spans 17 residues. Losses at the gene ends were 3 bases for V and 0 bases for J; bases not matched to a gene: 11. CDR1 and CDR2 (germline): SGHTA, FQGNSA. CDR3 DNA: TGTGCCAGCAGCTTCTCTACGGGGGGAATGAGCTCCTACGAGCAGTACTTC. It yields the protein CASSFSTGGMSSYEQYF.

The V gene is TRBV7-8, the J gene TRBJ2-5; D uncertain. The CDR3 is 16 amino acids. CDR1 SGHVS and CDR2 FQNEAQ come from the germline V gene. V dropped 5 bases and J dropped 0 bases, with 16 bases sitting between them. In DNA, the CDR3 is TGTGCCAGCAGCCTAAAAAGGACGGCGTACCAAGAGACCCAGTACTTC. It is translated as CASSLKRTAYQETQYF.

The V gene is TRBV4-3, the J gene TRBJ1-2; TRBD1 matches 7 bases. Germline trimming cut 4 bases from V and 8 bases from J; bases unmatched to any gene: 10. Per the germline V gene, CDR1 is LGHNA and CDR2 is YSLEER. This CDR3 has 14 amino acids. The CDR3 protein is CASSRYRGFGGYTF. The CDR3 coding sequence is TGCGCCAGCAGCCGGTACAGGGGATTTGGGGGCTACACCTTC.

V is TRBV11-2 and J is TRBJ2-7; D is possibly TRBD2 (5 bases). V lost 6 bases and J 1 base, leaving 13 bases between the germline ends. Germline values: CDR1 SGHAT, CDR2 FQNNGV. The CDR3 has 14 amino acids. CDR3 in DNA: TGTGCCAGCAGGCCTAGGCGGGTATCCTACGAGCAGTACTTC. Protein: CASRPRRVSYEQYF.

The chain couples TRBV5-5 to TRBJ2-7; no definite D call. Germline V CDR1 and CDR2: SGHKS, YYEKEE (reference sequence). With 4 bases removed from V and 0 bases from J, the gap between germline ends came to 8 bases. This CDR3 has 13 amino acids. DNA of the CDR3: TGTGCCAGCAGCAAACGCAGCTCCTACGAGCAGTACTTC. Protein sequence: CASSKRSSYEQYF.

This clone was detected a few times. CDR3 sequence reads: CASSLQIEKLFF. The CDR3 DNA follows: TGTGCCAGCAGCCTTCAAATAGAAAAACTGTTTTTT. The rearrangement uses TRBV7-8 and TRBJ1-4; D call uncertain. V was trimmed by 5 bases and J by 8 bases, leaving 9 bases between them. This CDR3 spans 12 amino acids. Per germline, CDR1 SGHVS and CDR2 FQNEAQ.

The rearrangement links TRBV6-5 to TRBJ2-3; 8 bases match TRBD1. Per germline, CDR1 MNHEY and CDR2 SVGAGI. V lost 2 bases, J lost 0 bases, and 1 base stayed unmatched. The CDR3 has 15 amino acids. Here the CDR3 reads CASSYGTGSTDTQYF. CDR3 nucleotides: TGTGCCAGCAGTTACGGGACAGGCAGCACAGATACGCAGTATTTT.

The chain links TRBV5-1 to TRBJ2-5, with 7 bases aligning to TRBD2. This CDR3 has 15 amino acids. Germline lookup yields CDR1 SGHRS and CDR2 YFSETQ. After removal of 2 bases from V and 1 base from J, the junction contained 5 bases not matched to a gene. The CDR3 region is CASSLLATGQETQYF. In DNA, the CDR3 is TGCGCCAGCAGCTTACTAGCGACTGGCCAAGAGACCCAGTACTTC.

J is TRBJ2-7 and V is TRBV27; TRBD2 aligns across 8 bases. In germline, CDR1 is MNHEY, CDR2 SMNVEV (reference sequence). V was pared by 6 bases and J by 3 bases, with 13 bases of the junction left unmatched. The CDR3 spans 16 residues. As DNA, the CDR3 is TGTGCCAGCAGACGGGAGGCTAGCGGGCGAAACTACGAGCAGTACTTC. Translating it yields CASRREASGRNYEQYF.

The chain has TRBV2 and TRBJ1-2; D remains ambiguous. The CDR3 consists of 12 residues. The V end lost 8 bases, the J end lost 1 base, and 8 bases lay between the germline ends. Germline lookup yields CDR1 SNHLY and CDR2 FYNNEI. The CDR3 DNA sequence: TGTGCCAGCTCGGGGATTAACTATGGCTACACCTTC. As protein: CASSGINYGYTF.

The rearrangement links TRBV7-2 to TRBJ1-1; the D gene is possibly TRBD1 (6 bases). Germline V lookup: CDR1 SGHTA, CDR2 FQGNSA. V was pared by 2 bases and J by 2 bases, with 12 bases between. The CDR3 spans 15 residues. The CDR3 bases are TGTGCCAGCAGCTTATCAGGGGTGGGAAACACTGAAGCTTTCTTT. As protein: CASSLSGVGNTEAFF.

The table lists this clone with a few counts. The chain has TRBV6-5 and TRBJ2-7; D is unclear. CDR1 and CDR2 from the germline V gene are MNHEY and SVGAGI. Trimming shortened V by 6 bases and J by 5 bases, and 11 bases separated the two germline ends. CDR3 length: 12 amino acids. The CDR3 nucleotides are TGTGCCAGCAGGATCCTTTGGGACGAGCAGTACTTC. Its protein product is CASRILWDEQYF.

The chain has TRBV15 and TRBJ2-1; tentatively, D is TRBD2 (6 bases). This CDR3 is built from 17 residues. CDR1 is LNHNV, CDR2 YYDKDF, per germline (reference sequence). V lost 3 bases and J 2 bases, leaving 17 bases between the germline ends. The CDR3 sequence: CATSRNTGTGAYNEQFF. CDR3 nucleotides: TGTGCCACCAGCAGGAACACCGGGACGGGGGCCTACAATGAGCAGTTCTTC.

V gene TRBV11-3 combines with J gene TRBJ2-3, with D unresolved. The germline CDR1 and CDR2 sequences are SGHNT and YENEEA. This CDR3 comprises 15 residues. The germline V and J ends were trimmed by 4 bases and 2 bases, with 13 bases remaining between them. Written as DNA, the CDR3 is TGTGCCAGCAGCTCGACTTGGTCAAACACAGATACGCAGTATTTT. It encodes CASSSTWSNTDTQYF.